Below, 22 T cell receptor beta chains from the same sample are listed, as sequenced in a study of T cell responses to AZD1222 COVID-19 vaccine. Profiling relied on immunoSEQ multiplex PCR, and the TCRdb table lists in-frame clones only, not all of them. Of roughly 100,000 clones in the sample, roughly 90% were seen once. Sequenced material: peripheral blood, taken on day 0 of AZD1222 vaccination. These receptors came from an adult in good health.

The genes are TRBV6-2 or TRBV6-3 and TRBJ2-1; no clear D. Germline assignment: CDR1 MNHEY and CDR2 SVGEGT. The V and J ends lost 1 base and 5 bases respectively, with 6 bases between them. The CDR3 runs 13 residues. The CDR3 DNA sequence: TGTGCCAGCAGTTACTTTTGGAACAATGAGCAGTTCTTC. This sequence encodes CASSYFWNNEQFF.

The CDR3 region has the DNA TGTGCCAGCTCACCTCGCAACCAGCCGGGACAAACGGGTTATGGCTACACCTTC. Encoded protein: CASSPRNQPGQTGYGYTF. The chain uses TRBV18 and TRBJ1-2, with D possibly TRBD1 on 6 matching bases. Germline CDR1 reads KGHSH; CDR2 reads LQKENI. The CDR3 has 18 residues. The V and J ends lost 3 bases and 5 bases respectively, with 25 bases between them. The whole variable domain, remainder taken from reference TRBV18 and TRBJ1-2, is NAGVMQNPRHLVRRRGQEARLRCSPMKGHSHVYWYRQLPEEGLKFMVYLQKENIIDESGMPKERFSAEFPKEGPSILRIQQVVRGDSAAYFCASSPRNQPGQTGYGYTFGSGTRLTVV.

The CDR3 loop is CASSSGGNYGYTF. CDR3 DNA: TGTGCCAGCAGCTCCGGGGGGAACTATGGCTACACCTTC. The chain combines TRBV13 with TRBJ1-2, with a tentative D call TRBD1 (5 bases). The germline V gene encodes CDR1 PRHDT and CDR2 FYEKMQ (reference sequence). The germline V and J ends were trimmed by 4 bases and 2 bases, with 8 bases remaining between them. The CDR3 length is 13 residues. The variable domain in full, with the rest retrieved from reference TRBV13 and TRBJ1-2, is AAGVIQSPRHLIKEKRETATLKCYPIPRHDTVYWYQQGPGQDPQFLISFYEKMQSDKGSIPDRFSAQQFSDYHSELNMSSLELGDSALYFCASSSGGNYGYTFGSGTRLTVV.

This chain uses TRBV19 with TRBJ1-2; weak D call: TRBD1 (5 bases). The CDR3 is made up of 15 amino acids. Germline V gives CDR1 LNHDA, CDR2 SQIVND (reference sequence). V was pared by 1 base and J by 4 bases, with 13 bases between. The CDR3 region is CASSIGAGPGYGYTF. CDR3 coding DNA: TGTGCCAGTAGTATAGGGGCGGGGCCGGGCTATGGCTACACCTTC.

The chain is built from TRBV6-6 and TRBJ2-2; 7 nucleotides align to TRBD1. The germline V gene encodes CDR1 MNHNY and CDR2 SVGAGI (reference sequence). Germline trimming cut 6 bases from V and 4 bases from J; bases unmatched to any gene: 5. The CDR3 covers 14 residues. CDR3 loop: CASRWGQSTGELFF. The DNA for the CDR3 is TGTGCCAGCAGGTGGGGACAGAGCACCGGGGAGCTGTTTTTT.

The chain combines TRBV3-1 (or the pseudogene TRBV3-2) with TRBJ1-6; 11 nucleotides match TRBD1. Germline V gene lookup returns CDR1 LGHDT and CDR2 YNNKEL (reference sequence). V trimming: 4 bases; J trimming: 8 bases; junction bases outside the gene matches: 4. CDR3 length: 15 amino acids. Here the CDR3 reads CASSLGTGGYSPLHF. The DNA for the CDR3 is TGTGCCAGCAGCCTAGGGACAGGGGGGTATTCACCCCTCCACTTT.

The V call is TRBV2, the J call TRBJ1-4, with D perhaps matching TRBD1 (5 bases). The germline V gene encodes CDR1 SNHLY and CDR2 FYNNEI. The CDR3 runs 18 residues. V was pared by 7 bases and J by 4 bases, with 25 bases between. The CDR3 nucleotides are TGTGCCAGCAAAGGGTATGGCCCGCCACGGGGGAGTAATGAAAAACTGTTTTTT. Protein product: CASKGYGPPRGSNEKLFF. Together with reference TRBV2 and TRBJ1-4, the CDR3 gives the full variable domain: EPEVTQTPSHQVTQMGQEVILRCVPISNHLYFYWYRQILGQKVEFLVSFYNNEISEKSEIFDDQFSVERPDGSNFTLKIRSTKLEDSAMYFCASKGYGPPRGSNEKLFFGSGTQLSVL.

This chain uses TRBV28 with TRBJ1-5, with 11 bases that match TRBD1. Losses at the gene ends were 4 bases for V and 6 bases for J; bases not matched to a gene: 5. There are 15 residues in the CDR3. Germline V gene data show CDR1 as MDHEN and CDR2 as SYDVKM. CDR3 bases: TGTGCCAGCAGTTCCCCCGGGACAGGGGGTCAGCCCCAGCATTTT. The encoded protein is CASSSPGTGGQPQHF.

The CDR3 loop is CASSWGWHRGNYEQYF. The CDR3 DNA is TGTGCCAGCAGCTGGGGATGGCACAGGGGGAACTACGAGCAGTACTTC. The rearrangement uses TRBV3-1 (or the pseudogene TRBV3-2) and TRBJ2-7, with TRBD1 matching over 8 bases. J gave up 3 bases and V 5 bases, and 12 bases lay outside the gene matches. Germline V CDR1 and CDR2: LGHDT, YNNKEL (reference sequence). The CDR3 is made up of 16 amino acids.

V is TRBV5-4 and J is TRBJ2-7; 7 bases are shared with TRBD1. V lost 3 bases, J lost 3 bases, and 6 bases stayed unmatched. This CDR3 is built from 14 residues. In germline, CDR1 is SGHNT, CDR2 YYREEE (reference sequence). Here the CDR3 DNA reads TGTGCCAGCAGCTCCGGGACAGAGATCTACGAGCAGTACTTC. Amino acid sequence: CASSSGTEIYEQYF.

J is TRBJ2-6 and V is TRBV19; weak D call: TRBD2 (6 bases). This CDR3 comprises 16 residues. The germline V gene has CDR1 LNHDA and CDR2 SQIVND (reference sequence). V lost 3 bases and J 4 bases, leaving 13 bases between the germline ends. This CDR3 reads CASSIGGSAGANVLTF. The CDR3 DNA reads TGTGCCAGTAGTATTGGGGGGAGCGCCGGGGCCAACGTCCTGACTTTC.

The chain carries TRBV10-3 and TRBJ2-4; D call uncertain. The V gene's germline CDR1 is ENHRY and CDR2 SYGVKD. The CDR3 has 13 residues. The V end lost 4 bases, the J end lost 7 bases, and 11 bases lay between the germline ends. The CDR3 sequence is CAISGGGRNIQYF. CDR3 DNA: TGTGCCATCAGTGGCGGCGGCAGGAACATTCAGTACTTC.

V gene TRBV18 combines with J gene TRBJ1-5; no definite D call. The germline gives CDR1 KGHSH, CDR2 LQKENI. The CDR3 runs 15 residues. The V gene lost 4 bases and the J gene lost 5 bases, with 15 bases spanning the gap. CDR3 sequence (DNA): TGTGCCAGCTCACGAATGGAGGTGGAGGATCAGCCCCAGCATTTT. This gives the protein CASSRMEVEDQPQHF.

This clone was picked up a small number of times. The CDR3, as DNA: TGTGCCAGCAGCTCCCTGACAGAAGCTTTCTTT. As protein: CASSSLTEAFF. The chain is built from TRBV11-2 and TRBJ1-1; no definite D call. Germline V CDR1 and CDR2: SGHAT, FQNNGV. The V and J ends lost 4 bases and 8 bases respectively, with 8 bases between them. The length of the CDR3 is 11 residues.

J is TRBJ2-2 and V is TRBV24-1; TRBD2 matches 10 bases. This CDR3 is built from 14 residues. Germline-derived CDR1 and CDR2 are KGHDR and SFDVKD. V lost 9 bases, J lost 5 bases, and 5 bases stayed unmatched. This CDR3 is CATGASGGTGELFF. The CDR3 coding sequence is TGTGCCACCGGGGCTAGCGGGGGTACCGGGGAGCTGTTTTTT.

This clone was observed a single time. The chain has TRBV18 and TRBJ1-1; 7 nucleotides align to TRBD1. There are 14 residues in the CDR3. Germline V gene data show CDR1 as KGHSH and CDR2 as LQKENI. V was clipped by 1 base and J by 2 bases; unmatched bases: 1. CDR3 sequence (DNA): TGTGCCAGCTCACCACGGGACAGTAACACTGAAGCTTTCTTT. Its protein is CASSPRDSNTEAFF.

In its sample, this clone was seen a few times. The chain combines TRBV5-5 with TRBJ2-1; D assignment may be TRBD1 or TRBD2 (5 bases each). Germline lookup yields CDR1 SGHKS and CDR2 YYEKEE (reference sequence). The CDR3 has 13 amino acids. V was pared by 0 bases and J by 9 bases, with 10 bases between. The CDR3 sequence is CASSLVSGTEQFF. CDR3 coding DNA: TGTGCCAGCAGCTTGGTGTCGGGGACTGAGCAGTTCTTC.

This chain links TRBV10-3 with TRBJ1-5, with a weak D call TRBD1 (6 bases). Between the trimmed V and J ends, which lost 10 bases and 0 bases, there was a span of 13 bases. CDR3 length equals 14 residues. Looked up from germline, CDR1 is ENHRY and CDR2 is SYGVKD. In DNA form, the CDR3 reads TGTGCCACAGGGACACCAAATAGCAATCAGCCCCAGCATTTT. Protein product: CATGTPNSNQPQHF.

The chain couples TRBV6-5 to TRBJ1-1; D not certain. V was trimmed by 7 bases and J by 0 bases, leaving 9 bases between them. The CDR3 length is 13 residues. Germline-derived CDR1 and CDR2 are MNHEY and SVGAGI. The CDR3 DNA sequence: TGTGCCAGCACTATTAACATGAACACTGAAGCTTTCTTT. Encoded protein: CASTINMNTEAFF.

The chain has TRBV29-1 and TRBJ1-1; D might be TRBD1 (5 bases). The CDR3 is 13 residues long. V lost 5 bases and J lost 1, with 11 bases in between. Germline assignment: CDR1 SQVTM and CDR2 ANQGSEA. This CDR3 is CSVFDGQNTEAFF. The DNA of the CDR3 is TGCAGCGTTTTCGACGGACAGAACACTGAAGCTTTCTTT.

The V and J genes are TRBV10-3 and TRBJ1-6, with unresolved D. Trimming shortened V by 9 bases and J by 10 bases, and 7 bases separated the two germline ends. Germline V gene sequence: CDR1 ENHRY, CDR2 SYGVKD. The CDR3 is made up of 10 amino acids. DNA for the CDR3: TGTGCCATAAGTAGGTCACCCCTCCACTTT. Translated, it gives CAISRSPLHF.

This chain connects TRBV5-1 to TRBJ2-5, with 12 nucleotides matching TRBD2. V was pared by 4 bases and J by 5 bases, with 6 bases of the junction left unmatched. Germline values: CDR1 SGHRS, CDR2 YFSETQ. This CDR3 comprises 15 residues. The CDR3 DNA is TGCGCCAGCAGCGGAGCCGGGACTAGCGGGGAGACCCAGTACTTC. It translates to CASSGAGTSGETQYF.